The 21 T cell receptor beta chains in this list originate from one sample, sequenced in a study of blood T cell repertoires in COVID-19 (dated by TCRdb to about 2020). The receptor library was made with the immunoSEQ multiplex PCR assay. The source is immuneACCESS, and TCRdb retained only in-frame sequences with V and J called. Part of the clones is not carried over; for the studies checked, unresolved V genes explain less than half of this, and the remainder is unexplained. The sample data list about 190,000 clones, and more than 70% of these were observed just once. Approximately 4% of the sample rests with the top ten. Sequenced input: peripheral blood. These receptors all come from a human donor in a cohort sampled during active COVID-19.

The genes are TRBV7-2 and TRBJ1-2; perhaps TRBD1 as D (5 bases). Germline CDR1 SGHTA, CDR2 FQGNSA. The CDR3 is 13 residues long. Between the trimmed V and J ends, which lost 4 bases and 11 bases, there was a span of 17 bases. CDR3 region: CASSSRATGGYTF. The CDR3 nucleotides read TGTGCCAGCAGCTCACGGGCGACGGGGGGGTACACCTTC.

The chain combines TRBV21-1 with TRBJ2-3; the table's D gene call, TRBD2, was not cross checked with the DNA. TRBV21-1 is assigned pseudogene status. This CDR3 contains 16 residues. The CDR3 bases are TGTGCCAGCACCGAAAGGCGGGACCGCGTTGGGGATACGCAGTATTTT. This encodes CASTERRDRVGDTQYF.

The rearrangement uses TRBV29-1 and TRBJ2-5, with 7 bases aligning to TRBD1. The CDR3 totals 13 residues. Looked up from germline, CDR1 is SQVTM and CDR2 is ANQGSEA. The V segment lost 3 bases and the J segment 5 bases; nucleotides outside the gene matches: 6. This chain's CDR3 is CSVDYRGVETQYF. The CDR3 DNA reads TGCAGCGTTGATTACAGGGGTGTGGAGACCCAGTACTTC.

Written as DNA, the CDR3 is TGTGCCTGGAGTGTAGCAGGGGGGAGGACTGAAGCTTTCTTT. Protein sequence: CAWSVAGGRTEAFF. The J gene is TRBJ1-1, the V gene TRBV30, with 7 bases that match TRBD1. The CDR3 totals 14 residues. Trimming cost V 0 bases and J 5 bases; bases outside gene matches: 6. From germline, CDR1 is GTSNPN and CDR2 SVGIG (reference sequence).

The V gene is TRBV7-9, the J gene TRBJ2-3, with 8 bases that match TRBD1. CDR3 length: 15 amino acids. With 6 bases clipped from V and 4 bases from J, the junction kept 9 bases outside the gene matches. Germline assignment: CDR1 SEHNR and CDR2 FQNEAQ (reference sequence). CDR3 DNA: TGTGCCAGCAGTCCTGGACAGGGAGTTTCAGATACGCAGTATTTT. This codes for CASSPGQGVSDTQYF.

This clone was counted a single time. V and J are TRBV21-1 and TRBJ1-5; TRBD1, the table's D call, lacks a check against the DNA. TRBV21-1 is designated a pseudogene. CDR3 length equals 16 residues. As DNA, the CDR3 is TGTGCCAGCAGCAAAGCGCAAGGGGACAGGGGACAGCCCCAGCATTTT. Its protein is CASSKAQGDRGQPQHF.

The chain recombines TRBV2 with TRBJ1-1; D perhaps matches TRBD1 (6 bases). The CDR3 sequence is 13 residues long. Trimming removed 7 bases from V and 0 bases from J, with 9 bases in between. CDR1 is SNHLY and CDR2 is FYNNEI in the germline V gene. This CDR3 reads CASNRAMNTEAFF. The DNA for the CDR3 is TGTGCCAGCAACAGGGCCATGAACACTGAAGCTTTCTTT.

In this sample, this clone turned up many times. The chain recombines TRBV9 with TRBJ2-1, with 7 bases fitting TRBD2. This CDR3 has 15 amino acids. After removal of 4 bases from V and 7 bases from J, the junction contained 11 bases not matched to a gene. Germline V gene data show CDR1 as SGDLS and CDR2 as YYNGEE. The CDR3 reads CASSPGLQVSNEQFF. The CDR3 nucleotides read TGTGCCAGCAGCCCGGGACTACAAGTTAGTAATGAGCAGTTCTTC. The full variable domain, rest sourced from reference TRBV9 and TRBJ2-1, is DSGVTQTPKHLITATGQRVTLRCSPRSGDLSVYWYQQSLDQGLQFLIQYYNGEERAKGNILERFSAQQFPDLHSELNLSSLELGDSALYFCASSPGLQVSNEQFFGPGTRLTVL.

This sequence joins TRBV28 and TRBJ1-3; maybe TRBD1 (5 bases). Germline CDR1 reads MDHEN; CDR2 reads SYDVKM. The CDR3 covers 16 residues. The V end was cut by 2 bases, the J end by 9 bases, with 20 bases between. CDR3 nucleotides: TGTGCCAGCAGTTTAATCGACAGCTCTCCCGACCGCACCATATATTTT. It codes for CASSLIDSSPDRTIYF.

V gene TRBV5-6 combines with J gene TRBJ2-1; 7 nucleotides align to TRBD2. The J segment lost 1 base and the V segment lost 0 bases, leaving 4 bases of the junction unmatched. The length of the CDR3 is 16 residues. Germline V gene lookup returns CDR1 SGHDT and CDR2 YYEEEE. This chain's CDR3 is CASSLGLASSYNEQFF. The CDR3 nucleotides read TGTGCCAGCAGCTTGGGACTAGCTTCTTCCTACAATGAGCAGTTCTTC.

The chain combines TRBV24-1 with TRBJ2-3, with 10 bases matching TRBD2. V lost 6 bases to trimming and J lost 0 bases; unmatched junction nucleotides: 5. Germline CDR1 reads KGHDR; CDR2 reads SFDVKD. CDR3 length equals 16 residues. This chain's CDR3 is CATSRTSGASTDTQYF. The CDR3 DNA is TGTGCCACCAGTCGGACTAGCGGTGCTAGCACAGATACGCAGTATTTT.

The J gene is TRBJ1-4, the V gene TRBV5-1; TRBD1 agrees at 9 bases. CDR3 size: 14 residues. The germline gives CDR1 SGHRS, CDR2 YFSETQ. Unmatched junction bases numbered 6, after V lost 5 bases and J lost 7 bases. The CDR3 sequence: CASRAGQGIEKLFF. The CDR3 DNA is TGCGCCAGCAGGGCCGGACAGGGGATTGAAAAACTGTTTTTT. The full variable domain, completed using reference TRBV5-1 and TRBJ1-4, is KAGVTQTPRYLIKTRGQQVTLSCSPISGHRSVSWYQQTPGQGLQFLFEYFSETQRNKGNFPGRFSGRQFSNSRSEMNVSTLELGDSALYLCASRAGQGIEKLFFGSGTQLSVL.

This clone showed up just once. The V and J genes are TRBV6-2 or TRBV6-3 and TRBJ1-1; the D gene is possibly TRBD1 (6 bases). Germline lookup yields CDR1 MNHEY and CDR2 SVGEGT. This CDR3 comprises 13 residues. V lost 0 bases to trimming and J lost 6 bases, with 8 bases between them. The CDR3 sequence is CASSYSQGAEAFF. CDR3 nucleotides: TGTGCCAGCAGTTACTCACAGGGAGCTGAAGCTTTCTTT.

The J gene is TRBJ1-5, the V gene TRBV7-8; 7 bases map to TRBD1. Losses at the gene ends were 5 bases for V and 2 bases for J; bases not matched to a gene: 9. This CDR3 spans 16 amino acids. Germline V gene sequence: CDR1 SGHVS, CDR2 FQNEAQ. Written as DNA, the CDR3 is TGTGCCAGCAGCCGTACAACTCAGGGGGGCAATCAGCCCCAGCATTTT. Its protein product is CASSRTTQGGNQPQHF.

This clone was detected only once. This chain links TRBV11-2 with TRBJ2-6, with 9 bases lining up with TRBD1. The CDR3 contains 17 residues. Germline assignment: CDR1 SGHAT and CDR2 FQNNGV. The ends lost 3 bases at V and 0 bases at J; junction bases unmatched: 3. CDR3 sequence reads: CASSLGTGLSGANVLTF. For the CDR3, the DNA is TGTGCCAGCAGCTTGGGGACAGGGCTCTCTGGGGCCAACGTCCTGACTTTC.

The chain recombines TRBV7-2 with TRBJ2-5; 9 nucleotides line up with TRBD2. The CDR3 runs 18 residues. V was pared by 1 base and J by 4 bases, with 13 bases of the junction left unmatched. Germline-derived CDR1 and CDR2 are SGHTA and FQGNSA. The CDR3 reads CASSLVGAGGGDGETQYF. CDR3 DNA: TGTGCCAGCAGCTTAGTCGGAGCGGGAGGTGGGGATGGAGAGACCCAGTACTTC.

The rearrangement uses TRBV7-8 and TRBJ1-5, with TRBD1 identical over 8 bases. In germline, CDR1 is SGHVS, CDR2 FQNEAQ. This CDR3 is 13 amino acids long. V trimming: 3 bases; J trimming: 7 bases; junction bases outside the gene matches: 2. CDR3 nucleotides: TGTGCCAGCAGCTTCCCAGGGGGCCAGCCCCAGCATTTT. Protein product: CASSFPGGQPQHF.

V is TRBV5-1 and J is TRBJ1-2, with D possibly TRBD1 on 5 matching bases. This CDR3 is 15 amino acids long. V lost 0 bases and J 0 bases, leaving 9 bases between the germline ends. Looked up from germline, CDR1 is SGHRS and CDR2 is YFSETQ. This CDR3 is CASSLADSSNYGYTF. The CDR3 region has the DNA TGCGCCAGCAGCTTGGCCGACAGTTCTAACTATGGCTACACCTTC.

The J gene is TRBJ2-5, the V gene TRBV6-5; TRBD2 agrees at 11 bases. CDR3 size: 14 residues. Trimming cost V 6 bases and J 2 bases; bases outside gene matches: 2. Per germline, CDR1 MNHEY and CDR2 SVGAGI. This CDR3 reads CASRLAGAQETQYF. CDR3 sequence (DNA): TGTGCCAGCAGACTAGCGGGGGCGCAAGAGACCCAGTACTTC.

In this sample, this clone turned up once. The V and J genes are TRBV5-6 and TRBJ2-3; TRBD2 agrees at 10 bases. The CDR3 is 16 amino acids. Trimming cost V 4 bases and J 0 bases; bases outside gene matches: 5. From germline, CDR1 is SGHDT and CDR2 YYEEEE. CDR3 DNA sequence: TGTGCCAGCAGCCTGGGACTAGCGTCTAGCACAGATACGCAGTATTTT. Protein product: CASSLGLASSTDTQYF.

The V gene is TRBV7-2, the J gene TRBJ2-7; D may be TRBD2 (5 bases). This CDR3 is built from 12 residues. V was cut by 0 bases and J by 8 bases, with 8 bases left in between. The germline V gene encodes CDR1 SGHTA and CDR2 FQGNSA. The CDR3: CASSLAGSQQYF. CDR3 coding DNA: TGTGCCAGCAGCTTAGCAGGGAGCCAGCAGTACTTC.